The next 24 T cell receptor beta chains were all read from a single sample in a study of shared clonotypes between healthy human individuals. Sequenced by immunoSEQ multiplex PCR; TCRdb stores in-frame clones only, minus some. The sample consists of roughly 500,000 clones, 79% of them appearing once. The sample comprised PBMCs. The receptors shown here come from a woman aged 40-49 years in good health. Some clones in this sample may be carry-over from other donors' samples.

The genes are TRBV19 and TRBJ2-4; 7 nucleotides agree with TRBD2. The ends lost 1 base at V and 1 base at J; junction bases unmatched: 10. The germline CDR1 and CDR2 sequences are LNHDA and SQIVND (reference sequence). There are 18 residues in the CDR3. The chain's CDR3 is CASSIGMAGVGAKNIQYF. The DNA for the CDR3 is TGTGCCAGTAGTATAGGGATGGCGGGGGTTGGTGCCAAAAACATTCAGTACTTC.

The rearrangement uses TRBV5-1 and TRBJ2-3, with 11 bases aligning to TRBD1. V dropped 4 bases and J dropped 5; count of bases not matched to a gene: 6. From germline, CDR1 is SGHRS and CDR2 YFSETQ. This CDR3 spans 15 amino acids. The CDR3 sequence: CASSGGQGARDTQYF. DNA for the CDR3: TGCGCCAGCAGCGGAGGACAGGGGGCACGAGATACGCAGTATTTT.

The genes are TRBV11-3 and TRBJ2-5; D might be TRBD1 or TRBD2, each matching 5 bases. Germline V lookup: CDR1 SGHNT, CDR2 YENEEA. Trimming removed 1 base at V and 2 bases at J, with 8 bases between. The CDR3 runs to 14 residues. The CDR3 region has the DNA TGTGCCAGCAGCTTAGGTGGGGGACAAGAGACCCAGTACTTC. Amino acids: CASSLGGGQETQYF.

The genes are TRBV30 and TRBJ2-3, with 13 bases aligning to TRBD2. There are 15 residues in the CDR3. Per the germline V gene, CDR1 is GTSNPN and CDR2 is SVGIG (reference sequence). Germline trimming cut 3 bases from V and 7 bases from J; bases unmatched to any gene: 7. The CDR3 spells CAWRKLAGGPHTQYF. CDR3 DNA: TGTGCCTGGAGAAAACTAGCGGGAGGGCCGCATACGCAGTATTTT.

This rearrangement joins TRBV5-8 to TRBJ1-1; no firm D call. The CDR3 totals 14 residues. Trimming cost V 0 bases and J 0 bases, with 6 bases left between them. Per germline, CDR1 SGHTS and CDR2 YDEGEE. The CDR3: CASSLAPVNTEAFF. The CDR3 bases are TGTGCCAGCAGCTTGGCCCCCGTGAACACTGAAGCTTTCTTT.

CDR3 sequence (DNA): TGTGCCATCCGAATGCCGGGACTAGCGGGAGGGAGCTCCTACAATGAGCAGTTCTTC. It encodes CAIRMPGLAGGSSYNEQFF. The J gene is TRBJ2-1, the V gene TRBV10-3, with 16 bases matching TRBD2. With V trimmed by 8 bases and J by 0 bases, 10 bases remained unmatched. The germline V gene has CDR1 ENHRY and CDR2 SYGVKD. The CDR3 has 19 amino acids.

The chain links TRBV6-5 to TRBJ1-4; 7 bases match TRBD1. Germline CDR1 is MNHEY and CDR2 is SVGAGI. There are 15 residues in the CDR3. With 10 bases clipped from V and 8 bases from J, the junction kept 16 bases outside the gene matches. This CDR3 reads CATSPHGQGVEKLFF. As DNA, the CDR3 is TGTGCCACTTCCCCTCACGGGCAGGGGGTGGAAAAACTGTTTTTT.

The chain carries TRBV19 and TRBJ2-3; tentative D call: TRBD1 (6 bases). CDR1 is LNHDA and CDR2 is SQIVND in the germline V gene (reference sequence). V lost 3 bases, J lost 3 bases, and 10 bases lay in between. This CDR3 comprises 14 residues. CDR3 sequence: CASSIRGGTDTQYF. CDR3 sequence (DNA): TGTGCCAGTAGTATCAGGGGCGGGACAGATACGCAGTATTTT.

This clone was found a few times. The CDR3 DNA sequence: TGTGCCAGCAGCCTCTTGGCAGGAAGCTTGAACACTGAAGCTTTCTTT. Protein sequence: CASSLLAGSLNTEAFF. The chain couples TRBV7-2 to TRBJ1-1; D is unclear. The CDR3 spans 16 residues. V was clipped by 5 bases and J by 0 bases, with 16 bases between them. Per the germline V gene, CDR1 is SGHTA and CDR2 is FQGNSA.

This clone is a singleton in its sample. This sequence joins TRBV5-1 and TRBJ2-7, with D perhaps TRBD2 (6 bases). Germline loops: CDR1 SGHRS, CDR2 YFSETQ. Trimming removed 0 bases at V and 0 bases at J, with 16 bases between. The CDR3 runs 17 residues. The CDR3 bases are TGCGCCAGCAGCTTGGCCGTACGCGGGACGGGCTCCTACGAGCAGTACTTC. Protein product: CASSLAVRGTGSYEQYF.

A single count supports this clone. CDR3 coding DNA: TGTGCCGGCTCCAACGACAGGAACACCGGGGAGCTGTTTTTT. Residues: CAGSNDRNTGELFF. The genes are TRBV6-1 and TRBJ2-2, with D perhaps matching TRBD1 (5 bases). The ends were cut back, 11 bases at V and 1 base at J, with 14 bases in the middle. The CDR3 is 14 residues long. Germline CDR1 is MNHNS and CDR2 is SASEGT.

The genes are TRBV30 and TRBJ2-7, with D possibly matching TRBD1 (6 bases). Trimming took 8 bases from V and 0 from J, leaving 11 bases between them. This CDR3 spans 12 amino acids. From germline, CDR1 is GTSNPN and CDR2 SVGIG (reference sequence). CDR3 sequence (DNA): TGTGCCCTCGGACAGAACTCCTACGAGCAGTACTTC. This gives the protein CALGQNSYEQYF.

V usage is TRBV18 and J usage is TRBJ1-1; D might be TRBD1 (6 bases). The CDR3 loop spans 15 amino acids. Germline V gene data show CDR1 as KGHSH and CDR2 as LQKENI. V dropped 1 base and J dropped 1 base, with 10 bases sitting between them. The CDR3 DNA follows: TGTGCCAGCTCACCACGGACAGTACAGAACACTGAAGCTTTCTTT. Translated: CASSPRTVQNTEAFF.

This clone occurred a few times. V is TRBV18 and J is TRBJ2-1; a possible D gene is TRBD2 (6 bases). Germline V CDR1 and CDR2: KGHSH, LQKENI. V was shortened by 4 bases and J by 9 bases, with 13 bases between the two germline ends. CDR3 length: 13 amino acids. The chain's CDR3 is CASSLARDVEQFF. The DNA of the CDR3 is TGTGCCAGCTCACTTGCGCGGGACGTTGAGCAGTTCTTC. Filled out from reference TRBV18 and TRBJ2-1, the complete variable domain reads NAGVMQNPRHLVRRRGQEARLRCSPMKGHSHVYWYRQLPEEGLKFMVYLQKENIIDESGMPKERFSAEFPKEGPSILRIQQVVRGDSAAYFCASSLARDVEQFFGPGTRLTVL.

V is TRBV2 and J is TRBJ2-5; no firm D call. The CDR3 consists of 13 residues. The germline CDR1 and CDR2 sequences are SNHLY and FYNNEI. Trimming took off 7 bases at V and 5 bases at J, with 14 bases between the two ends. CDR3 residues: CASNTRLGETQYF. In nucleotides, the CDR3 is TGTGCCAGCAACACACGCCTCGGGGAGACCCAGTACTTC.

The rearrangement links TRBV28 to TRBJ1-5; 9 bases agree with TRBD1. This CDR3 has 16 residues. Germline V lookup: CDR1 MDHEN, CDR2 SYDVKM. Losses at the gene ends were 7 bases for V and 9 bases for J; bases not matched to a gene: 16. Here the CDR3 reads CASTHLGQGYGGPQHF. The DNA of the CDR3 is TGTGCCAGCACCCACCTGGGACAGGGTTATGGAGGGCCCCAGCATTTT.

Turning to this clone: Being one base from a much bigger clone, this may be a read error. Other DNA sequences in this specimen translate into the identical CDR3. The V gene is TRBV6-4, the J gene TRBJ2-1; either TRBD1 or TRBD2 may supply D (5 bases each). V was pared by 0 bases and J by 6 bases, with 6 bases between. The CDR3 is made up of 13 amino acids. The germline CDR1 and CDR2 sequences are MRHNA and SNTAGT. The CDR3 here is CASSDSGVNEQFF. The CDR3 coding sequence is TGTGCCAGCAGTGACTCGGGGGTCAATGAGCAGTTCTTC.

This clone appeared many times. The J gene is TRBJ2-5, the V gene TRBV30; 9 bases line up with TRBD2. Matching the DNA end better, TRBJ2-7 makes the J call doubtful. Germline V CDR1 and CDR2: GTSNPN, SVGIG (reference sequence). The CDR3 runs to 15 residues. The CDR3 is CAWSVRREGFYEQYF. In DNA, the CDR3 is TGTGCCTGGAGTGTACGGCGGGAGGGCTTCTACGAGCAGTACTTC.

On this clone: This is likely an artifact of a read error, given a far larger clone one base away. CDR3 sequence: CASSEQGEGAKNIQHF. DNA for the CDR3: TGTGCCAGCAGTGAGCAGGGGGAAGGGGCCAAAAACATTCAGCACTTC. V is TRBV6-1 and J is TRBJ2-4; 7 bases are a match to TRBD1. The germline CDR1 and CDR2 sequences are MNHNS and SASEGT. The CDR3 runs 16 residues.

The chain combines TRBV9 with TRBJ1-2; tentative D call: TRBD1 (5 bases). CDR3 length equals 15 residues. Germline-derived CDR1 and CDR2 are SGDLS and YYNGEE. Between the trimmed V and J ends, which lost 3 bases and 6 bases, there was a span of 18 bases. CDR3 loop: CASSGTQSFGDGYTF. In nucleotides, the CDR3 is TGTGCCAGCAGCGGGACACAGAGTTTTGGAGATGGCTACACCTTC.

This clone was found a few times. The chain joins TRBV5-1 to TRBJ1-5; D may be TRBD1 (5 bases). Germline lookup yields CDR1 SGHRS and CDR2 YFSETQ. V was pared by 3 bases and J by 6 bases, with 16 bases between. The CDR3 sequence is 15 residues long. CDR3 loop: CASSSFGGEGQPQHF. The CDR3 DNA sequence: TGCGCCAGCAGCTCTTTCGGGGGAGAAGGTCAGCCCCAGCATTTT.

This chain uses TRBV18 with TRBJ1-6; D remains unclear. Germline CDR1 is KGHSH and CDR2 is LQKENI. The CDR3 sequence is 15 residues long. V was trimmed by 3 bases and J by 5 bases, leaving 11 bases between them. In DNA, the CDR3 is TGTGCCAGCTCACCCCTAACTCGGGATAATTCACCCCTCCACTTT. Protein sequence: CASSPLTRDNSPLHF. Variable domain in full (rest from reference TRBV18 and TRBJ1-6): NAGVMQNPRHLVRRRGQEARLRCSPMKGHSHVYWYRQLPEEGLKFMVYLQKENIIDESGMPKERFSAEFPKEGPSILRIQQVVRGDSAAYFCASSPLTRDNSPLHFGNGTRLTVT.

This chain uses TRBV6-6 with TRBJ1-2; weak D call: TRBD1 (6 bases). This CDR3 spans 12 amino acids. Trimming took 7 bases from V and 3 from J, leaving 9 bases between them. CDR1 and CDR2 (germline): MNHNY, SVGAGI (reference sequence). The CDR3 sequence: CASISGDYGYTF. In nucleotides, the CDR3 is TGTGCCAGCATTTCAGGGGACTATGGCTACACCTTC.

This sequence joins TRBV28 and TRBJ1-5; D is ambiguous. V lost 2 bases, J lost 4 bases, and 9 bases lay in between. The length of the CDR3 is 14 residues. Looked up from germline, CDR1 is MDHEN and CDR2 is SYDVKM. CDR3 loop: CASSLVTANQPQHF. CDR3 sequence (DNA): TGTGCCAGCAGTTTAGTAACAGCTAATCAGCCCCAGCATTTT.